Many counts were recorded for the clone carrying this TCR beta chain. Its antigen is unidentified. The individuals who served as donors were healthy Caucasians living in Russia, aged roughly 6 to 100. The record originates from a study of blood T cells in healthy people across ages. General study findings and limits: Bulk PBMC profiling left naive and antigen-experienced comparisons inconclusive. A greater number of naive CD4+ cells and higher diversity distinguished long-lived donors from aged donors.

The use of a sample-barcoded 5' primer and a J-beta primer mix characterized a second PCR of roughly 6 to 11 cycles. A 12-random-nucleotide template-switch adaptor tagged each cDNA molecule. TCRdb re-called the 5' RACE reads through MiXCR, storing one row per CDR3 protein. The sample includes over 950,000 distinct CDR3 sequences, 35% to 45% of them seen just once. The germline V gene has CDR1 ENHRY and CDR2 SYGVKD. The CDR3 extends over 17 amino acids. Trimming removed 3 bases at V and 0 bases at J, with 16 bases between. This TCR came from a man aged 18 to 35 in good health. Sequenced material: blood. The rearrangement joins TRBV10-3 to TRBJ2-3; maybe TRBD2 (6 bases). DNA of the CDR3: TGTGCCATCAGTGACTCTCCCAGCGGGTCTAGCACAGATACGCAGTATTTT. This translates into CAISDSPSGSSTDTQYF.